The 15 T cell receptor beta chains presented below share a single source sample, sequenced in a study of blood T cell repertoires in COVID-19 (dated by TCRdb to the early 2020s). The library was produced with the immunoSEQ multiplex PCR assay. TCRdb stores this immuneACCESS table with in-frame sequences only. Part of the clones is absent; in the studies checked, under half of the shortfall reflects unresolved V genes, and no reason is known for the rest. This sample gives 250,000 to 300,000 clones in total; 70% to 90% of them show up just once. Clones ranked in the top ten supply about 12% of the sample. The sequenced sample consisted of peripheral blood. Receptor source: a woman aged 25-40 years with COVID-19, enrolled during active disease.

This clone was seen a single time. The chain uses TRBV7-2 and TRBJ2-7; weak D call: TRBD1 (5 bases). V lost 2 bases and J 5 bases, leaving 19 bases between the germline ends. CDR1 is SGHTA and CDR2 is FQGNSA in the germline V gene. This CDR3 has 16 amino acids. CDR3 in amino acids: CASSLRGSSWGDEQYF. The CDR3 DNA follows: TGTGCCAGCAGCTTAAGGGGATCCTCCTGGGGCGACGAGCAGTACTTC.

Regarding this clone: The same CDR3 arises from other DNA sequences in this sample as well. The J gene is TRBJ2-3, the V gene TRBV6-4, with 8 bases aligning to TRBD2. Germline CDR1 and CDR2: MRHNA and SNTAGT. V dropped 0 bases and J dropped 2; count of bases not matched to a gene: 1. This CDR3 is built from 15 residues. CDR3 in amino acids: CASSDSGGATDTQYF. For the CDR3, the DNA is TGTGCCAGCAGTGACTCCGGGGGGGCCACAGATACGCAGTATTTT.

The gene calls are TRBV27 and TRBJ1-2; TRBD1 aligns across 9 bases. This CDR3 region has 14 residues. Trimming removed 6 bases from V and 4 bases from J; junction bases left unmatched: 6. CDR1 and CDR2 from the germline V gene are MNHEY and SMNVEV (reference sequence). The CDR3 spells CASSRRDRAYGYTF. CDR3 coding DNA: TGTGCCAGCAGCCGGAGGGACAGGGCCTATGGCTACACCTTC.

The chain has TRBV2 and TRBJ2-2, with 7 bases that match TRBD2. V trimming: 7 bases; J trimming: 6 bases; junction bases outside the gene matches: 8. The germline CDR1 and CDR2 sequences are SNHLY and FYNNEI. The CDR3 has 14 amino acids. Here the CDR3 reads CASNRKGRAGELFF. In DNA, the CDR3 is TGTGCCAGCAACCGGAAGGGGAGGGCCGGGGAGCTGTTTTTT.

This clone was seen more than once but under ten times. The CDR3 sequence is CASSEGLTGGEQYF. The CDR3 DNA reads as TGCGCCAGCAGCGAGGGCCTTACAGGGGGCGAGCAGTACTTC. The J gene is TRBJ2-7, the V gene TRBV5-1; 8 bases align to TRBD1. The trim removed 4 bases at V and 6 bases at J, leaving 9 bases unmatched. The CDR3 is made up of 14 amino acids. Germline loops: CDR1 SGHRS, CDR2 YFSETQ. The whole variable domain, remainder taken from reference TRBV5-1 and TRBJ2-7, is KAGVTQTPRYLIKTRGQQVTLSCSPISGHRSVSWYQQTPGQGLQFLFEYFSETQRNKGNFPGRFSGRQFSNSRSEMNVSTLELGDSALYLCASSEGLTGGEQYFGPGTRLTVT.

The CDR3 nucleotides read TGCGCCAGCAGCTTGGTAGGCGGGGTAAAGACCCAGTACTTC. It is translated as CASSLVGGVKTQYF. The chain links TRBV5-1 to TRBJ2-5; tentatively, D is TRBD2 (6 bases). V shed 0 bases and J shed 6 bases, with 12 bases lying between them. Germline CDR1 and CDR2: SGHRS and YFSETQ. The CDR3 contains 14 residues.

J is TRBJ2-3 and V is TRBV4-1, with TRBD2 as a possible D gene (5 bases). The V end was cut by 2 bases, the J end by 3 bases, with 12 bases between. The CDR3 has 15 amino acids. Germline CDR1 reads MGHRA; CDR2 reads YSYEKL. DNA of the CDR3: TGCGCCAGCAGCCAAAGAAGCGGTAGGACAGATACGCAGTATTTT. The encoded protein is CASSQRSGRTDTQYF.

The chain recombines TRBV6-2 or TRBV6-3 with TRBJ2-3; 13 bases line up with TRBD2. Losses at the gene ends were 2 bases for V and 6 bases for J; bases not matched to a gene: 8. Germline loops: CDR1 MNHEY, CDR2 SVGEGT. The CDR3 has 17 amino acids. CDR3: CASSYPPGLAGLDTQYF. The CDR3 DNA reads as TGTGCCAGCAGTTACCCCCCGGGACTAGCGGGGTTGGATACGCAGTATTTT.

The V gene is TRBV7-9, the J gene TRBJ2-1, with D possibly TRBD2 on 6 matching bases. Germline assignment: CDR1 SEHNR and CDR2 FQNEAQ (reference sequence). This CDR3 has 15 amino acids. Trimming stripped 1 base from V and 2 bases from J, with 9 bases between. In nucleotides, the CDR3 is TGTGCCAGCAGCTTAGGTGGGGGGACCTACAATGAGCAGTTCTTC. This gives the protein CASSLGGGTYNEQFF. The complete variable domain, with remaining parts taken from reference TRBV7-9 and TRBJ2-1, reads DTGVSQNPRHKITKRGQNVTFRCDPISEHNRLYWYRQTLGQGPEFLTYFQNEAQLEKSRLLSDRFSAERPKGSFSTLEIQRTEQGDSAMYLCASSLGGGTYNEQFFGPGTRLTVL.

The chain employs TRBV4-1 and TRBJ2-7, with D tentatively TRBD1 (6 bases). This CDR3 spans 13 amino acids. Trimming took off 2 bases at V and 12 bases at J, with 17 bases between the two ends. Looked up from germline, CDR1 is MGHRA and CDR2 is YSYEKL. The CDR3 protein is CASSQSFRGFPYF. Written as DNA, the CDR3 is TGCGCCAGCAGCCAATCATTCAGGGGTTTTCCGTACTTC.

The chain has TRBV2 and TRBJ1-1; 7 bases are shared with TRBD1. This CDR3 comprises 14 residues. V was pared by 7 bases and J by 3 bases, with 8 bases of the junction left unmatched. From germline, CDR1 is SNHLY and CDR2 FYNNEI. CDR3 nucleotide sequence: TGTGCCAGCAAGGAGGAGGGGGCCTACACTGAAGCTTTCTTT. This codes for CASKEEGAYTEAFF.

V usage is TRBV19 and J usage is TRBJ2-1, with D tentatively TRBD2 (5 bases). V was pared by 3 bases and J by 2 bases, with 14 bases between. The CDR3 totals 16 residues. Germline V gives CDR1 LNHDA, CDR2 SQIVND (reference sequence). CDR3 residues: CASSIGEAIPYNEQFF. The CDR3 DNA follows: TGTGCCAGTAGTATCGGGGAAGCTATACCCTACAATGAGCAGTTCTTC.

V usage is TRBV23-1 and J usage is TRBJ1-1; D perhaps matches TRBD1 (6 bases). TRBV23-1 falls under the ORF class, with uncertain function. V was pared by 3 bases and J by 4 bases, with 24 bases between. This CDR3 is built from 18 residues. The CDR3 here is CASSHPPDRIGGGTEAFF. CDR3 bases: TGCGCCAGCAGTCATCCTCCCGACAGGATCGGCGGGGGCACTGAAGCTTTCTTT.

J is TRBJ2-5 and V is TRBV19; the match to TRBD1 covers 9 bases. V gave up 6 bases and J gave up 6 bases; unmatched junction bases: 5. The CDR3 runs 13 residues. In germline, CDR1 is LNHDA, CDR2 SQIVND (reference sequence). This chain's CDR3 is CASSLDRGQTQYF. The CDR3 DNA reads TGTGCCAGTAGCTTGGACAGGGGACAGACCCAGTACTTC.

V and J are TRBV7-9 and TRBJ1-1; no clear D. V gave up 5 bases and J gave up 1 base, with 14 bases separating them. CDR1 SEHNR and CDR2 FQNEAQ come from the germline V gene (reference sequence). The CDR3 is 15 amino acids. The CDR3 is CASSLPIGGNTEAFF. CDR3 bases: TGTGCCAGCAGCCTCCCGATTGGCGGGAACACTGAAGCTTTCTTT.